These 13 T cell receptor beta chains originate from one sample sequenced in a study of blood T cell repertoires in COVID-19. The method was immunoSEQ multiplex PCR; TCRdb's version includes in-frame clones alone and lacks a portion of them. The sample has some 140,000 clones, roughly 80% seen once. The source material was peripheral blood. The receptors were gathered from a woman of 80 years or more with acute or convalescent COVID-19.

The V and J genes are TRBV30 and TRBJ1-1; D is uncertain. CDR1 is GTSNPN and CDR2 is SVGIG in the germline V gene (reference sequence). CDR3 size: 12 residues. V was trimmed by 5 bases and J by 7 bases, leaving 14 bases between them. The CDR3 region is CAWGNEGDEAFF. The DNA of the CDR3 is TGTGCCTGGGGCAATGAGGGAGATGAAGCTTTCTTT.

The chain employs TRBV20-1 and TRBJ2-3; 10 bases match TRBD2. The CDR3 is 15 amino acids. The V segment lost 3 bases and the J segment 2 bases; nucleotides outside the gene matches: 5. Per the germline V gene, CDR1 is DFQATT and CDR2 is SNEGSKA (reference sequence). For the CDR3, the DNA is TGCAGTGCTAGTATTAGCGGGGGGAACACAGATACGCAGTATTTT. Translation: CSASISGGNTDTQYF.

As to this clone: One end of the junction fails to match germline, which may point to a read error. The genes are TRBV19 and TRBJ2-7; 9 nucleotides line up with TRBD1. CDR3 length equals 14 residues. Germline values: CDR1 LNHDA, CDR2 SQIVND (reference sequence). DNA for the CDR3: TGTGCCAGTAGTTTAGAACAGGGGGCCGGCGAGCAGTACTTC. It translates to CASSLEQGAGEQYF.

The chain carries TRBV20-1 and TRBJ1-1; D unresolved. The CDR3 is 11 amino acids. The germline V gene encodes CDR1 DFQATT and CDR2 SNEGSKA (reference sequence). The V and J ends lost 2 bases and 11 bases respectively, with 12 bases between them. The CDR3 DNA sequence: TGCAGTGCTAGAAGGTCCGGGGATGCTTTCTTT. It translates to CSARRSGDAFF.

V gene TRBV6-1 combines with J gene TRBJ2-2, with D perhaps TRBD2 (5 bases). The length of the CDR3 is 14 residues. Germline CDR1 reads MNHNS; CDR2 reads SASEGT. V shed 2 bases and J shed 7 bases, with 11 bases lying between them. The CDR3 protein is CASSELGGGGELFF. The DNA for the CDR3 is TGTGCCAGCAGTGAACTCGGAGGAGGCGGGGAGCTGTTTTTT.

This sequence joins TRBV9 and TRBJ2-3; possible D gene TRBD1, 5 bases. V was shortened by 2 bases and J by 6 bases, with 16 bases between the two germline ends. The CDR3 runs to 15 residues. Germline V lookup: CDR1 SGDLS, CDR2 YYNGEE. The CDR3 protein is CASSVSRVQGDTQYF. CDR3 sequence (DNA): TGTGCCAGCAGCGTTTCCAGGGTACAAGGCGATACGCAGTATTTT.

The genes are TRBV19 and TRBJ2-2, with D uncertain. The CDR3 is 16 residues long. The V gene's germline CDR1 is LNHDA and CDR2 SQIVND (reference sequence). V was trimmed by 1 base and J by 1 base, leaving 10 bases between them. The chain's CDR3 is CASSIVRRLNTGELFF. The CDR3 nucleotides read TGTGCCAGTAGTATAGTAAGGCGGCTGAACACCGGGGAGCTGTTTTTT.

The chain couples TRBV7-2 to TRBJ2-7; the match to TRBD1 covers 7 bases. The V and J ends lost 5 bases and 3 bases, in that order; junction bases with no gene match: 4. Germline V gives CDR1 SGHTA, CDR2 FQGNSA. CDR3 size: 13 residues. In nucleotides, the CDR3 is TGTGCCAGCAGCGCCAGGGGGTTCTACGAGCAGTACTTC. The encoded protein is CASSARGFYEQYF.

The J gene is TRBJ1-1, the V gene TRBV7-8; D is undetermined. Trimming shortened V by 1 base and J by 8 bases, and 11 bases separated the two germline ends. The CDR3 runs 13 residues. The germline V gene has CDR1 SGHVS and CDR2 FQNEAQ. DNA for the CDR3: TGTGCCAGCAGCTTAGGGGCAGGCTACGAAGCTTTCTTT. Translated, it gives CASSLGAGYEAFF.

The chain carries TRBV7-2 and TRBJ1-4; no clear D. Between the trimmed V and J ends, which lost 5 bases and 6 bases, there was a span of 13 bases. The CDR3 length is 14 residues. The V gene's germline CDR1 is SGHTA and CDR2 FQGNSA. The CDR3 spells CASSLNGPYEKLFF. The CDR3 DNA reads TGTGCCAGCAGCCTAAACGGTCCTTATGAAAAACTGTTTTTT.

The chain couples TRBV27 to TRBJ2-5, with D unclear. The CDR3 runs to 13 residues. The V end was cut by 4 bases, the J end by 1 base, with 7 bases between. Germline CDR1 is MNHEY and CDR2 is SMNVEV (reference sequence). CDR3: CASSSPPQETQYF. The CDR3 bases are TGTGCCAGCAGTTCCCCTCCCCAAGAGACCCAGTACTTC.

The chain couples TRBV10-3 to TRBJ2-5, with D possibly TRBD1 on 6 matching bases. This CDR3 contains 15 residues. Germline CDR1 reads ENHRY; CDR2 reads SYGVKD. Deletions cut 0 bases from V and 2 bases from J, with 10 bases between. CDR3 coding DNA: TGTGCCATCAGTGAGTCTAGGACAGCTCAAGAGACCCAGTACTTC. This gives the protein CAISESRTAQETQYF.

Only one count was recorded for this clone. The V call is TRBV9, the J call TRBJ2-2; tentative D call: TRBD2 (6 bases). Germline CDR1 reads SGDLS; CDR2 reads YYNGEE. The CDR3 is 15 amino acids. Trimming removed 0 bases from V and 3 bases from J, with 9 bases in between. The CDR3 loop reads CASSVGSGYTGELFF. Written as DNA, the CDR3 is TGTGCCAGCAGCGTAGGTAGCGGATACACCGGGGAGCTGTTTTTT. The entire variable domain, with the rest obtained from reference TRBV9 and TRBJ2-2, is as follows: DSGVTQTPKHLITATGQRVTLRCSPRSGDLSVYWYQQSLDQGLQFLIQYYNGEERAKGNILERFSAQQFPDLHSELNLSSLELGDSALYFCASSVGSGYTGELFFGEGSRLTVL.